One and the same sample provided the 21 T cell receptor beta chains below, sequenced in a study of blood T cell repertoires in COVID-19. Assay: immunoSEQ multiplex PCR; the TCRdb copy retains only in-frame clones and omits some. This sample has about 180,000 clones, with more than 85% found just once. The sample comprised PBMCs or T cells enriched from blood (not recorded which). These receptors were obtained from a human donor with acute COVID-19. The donor label of this sample is uncertain.

The chain joins TRBV28 to TRBJ1-2; D is perhaps TRBD1 (6 bases). The CDR3 consists of 12 residues. Germline V gives CDR1 MDHEN, CDR2 SYDVKM. Trimming removed 3 bases at V and 7 bases at J, with 9 bases between. The CDR3 nucleotides read TGTGCCAGCAGTTTCAAAGGGGGTGGCTACACCTTC. Protein sequence: CASSFKGGGYTF.

The rearrangement joins TRBV19 to TRBJ2-5; 10 bases line up with TRBD2. CDR3 length equals 14 residues. J lost 5 bases, V lost 10 bases, and 10 bases had no gene match. Germline values: CDR1 LNHDA, CDR2 SQIVND (reference sequence). CDR3 DNA: TGTGCCATTAGAGCGGGGGGGGCTTGGGAGACCCAGTACTTC. Translating gives CAIRAGGAWETQYF.

The V and J genes are TRBV30 and TRBJ2-3; the D gene is possibly TRBD2 (6 bases). V was clipped by 0 bases and J by 9 bases, with 7 bases between them. Germline lookup yields CDR1 GTSNPN and CDR2 SVGIG (reference sequence). This CDR3 is 11 amino acids long. CDR3 DNA: TGTGCCTGGAGTGTACGGGGGACGCAGTATTTT. Encoded protein: CAWSVRGTQYF.

The V call is TRBV3-1 (or the pseudogene TRBV3-2), the J call TRBJ2-1; 11 nucleotides match TRBD2. Unmatched junction bases numbered 9, after V lost 4 bases and J lost 7 bases. The CDR3 extends over 16 amino acids. Per germline, CDR1 LGHDT and CDR2 YNNKEL (reference sequence). Here the CDR3 reads CASSRSWASGGNEQFF. In nucleotides, the CDR3 is TGTGCCAGCAGCCGCTCTTGGGCTAGCGGGGGGAATGAGCAGTTCTTC.

The gene calls are TRBV20-1 and TRBJ1-2; the D is unclear. Germline V gene lookup returns CDR1 DFQATT and CDR2 SNEGSKA (reference sequence). This CDR3 has 11 amino acids. The V gene lost 1 base and the J gene lost 7 bases, with 7 bases spanning the gap. The CDR3 loop reads CSARAGGGYTF. Written as DNA, the CDR3 is TGCAGTGCTAGAGCGGGAGGTGGCTACACCTTC.

The chain is built from TRBV10-3 and TRBJ2-3, with 10 bases that match TRBD1. The trim removed 4 bases at V and 4 bases at J, leaving 11 bases unmatched. The CDR3 is made up of 17 amino acids. In germline, CDR1 is ENHRY, CDR2 SYGVKD. CDR3 protein: CAISVWTGGSGPDTQYF. CDR3 nucleotide sequence: TGTGCCATCAGTGTATGGACAGGGGGGTCGGGTCCAGATACGCAGTATTTT.

The chain carries TRBV24-1 and TRBJ2-1; TRBD1 might be the D (5 bases). CDR3 length: 18 residues. Looked up from germline, CDR1 is KGHDR and CDR2 is SFDVKD. V lost 3 bases and J lost 0, with 17 bases in between. CDR3 nucleotide sequence: TGTGCCACCAGTGATCAAACAGGTACCTTGAGCTCCTACAATGAGCAGTTCTTC. It yields the protein CATSDQTGTLSSYNEQFF.

The gene calls are TRBV30 and TRBJ2-5; perhaps TRBD1 as D (7 bases). Germline CDR1 is GTSNPN and CDR2 is SVGIG (reference sequence). V lost 6 bases, J lost 4 bases, and 27 bases lay in between. The CDR3 covers 17 residues. The CDR3 sequence: CACQGGLTSGARETQYF. CDR3 in DNA: TGTGCCTGCCAGGGGGGACTCACCTCAGGGGCGAGAGAGACCCAGTACTTC.

This chain uses TRBV2 with TRBJ1-2; D is uncertain. V was pared by 11 bases and J by 4 bases, with 11 bases between. Germline V gene lookup returns CDR1 SNHLY and CDR2 FYNNEI. CDR3 length equals 11 residues. The CDR3 DNA reads as TGTGCCTTTAGGAGGGCCTATGGCTACACCTTC. It is translated as CAFRRAYGYTF.

The V call is TRBV19, the J call TRBJ1-4, with D possibly being TRBD1 (5 bases). The V and J ends lost 0 bases and 1 base respectively, with 15 bases between them. The CDR3 is 18 residues long. In germline, CDR1 is LNHDA, CDR2 SQIVND (reference sequence). CDR3 protein: CASSIDPLKQVTNEKLFF. In DNA form, the CDR3 reads TGTGCCAGTAGTATAGATCCACTCAAACAGGTAACTAATGAAAAACTGTTTTTT. Full variable domain (rest looked up from reference TRBV19 and TRBJ1-4): DGGITQSPKYLFRKEGQNVTLSCEQNLNHDAMYWYRQDPGQGLRLIYYSQIVNDFQKGDIAEGYSVSREKKESFPLTVTSAQKNPTAFYLCASSIDPLKQVTNEKLFFGSGTQLSVL.

This sequence joins TRBV3-1 (or the pseudogene TRBV3-2) and TRBJ1-1; D gene ambiguous. Trimming cost V 4 bases and J 1 base, with 13 bases left between them. The CDR3 is made up of 15 amino acids. CDR1 is LGHDT and CDR2 is YNNKEL in the germline V gene (reference sequence). The CDR3 nucleotides are TGTGCCAGCAGCCCAAGGGTCCGGGGGAACACTGAAGCTTTCTTT. It translates to CASSPRVRGNTEAFF.

The CDR3 DNA is TGTGCCAGCAGCTCAATTTTCACTTGGTCGGACACTGAAGCTTTCTTT. Protein: CASSSIFTWSDTEAFF. The chain uses TRBV7-9 and TRBJ1-1; D not certain. The V end lost 4 bases, the J end lost 3 bases, and 18 bases lay between the germline ends. The germline CDR1 and CDR2 sequences are SEHNR and FQNEAQ (reference sequence). This CDR3 comprises 16 residues.

This chain joins TRBV29-1 and TRBJ2-1; D unclear. Trimming stripped 5 bases from V and 3 bases from J, with 8 bases between. Germline V gene data show CDR1 as SQVTM and CDR2 as ANQGSEA. This CDR3 contains 12 residues. The CDR3 region is CSVLVDYNEQFF. The CDR3 nucleotides read TGCAGCGTTCTAGTAGACTACAATGAGCAGTTCTTC.

The J gene is TRBJ2-2, the V gene TRBV7-9; D is possibly TRBD2 (5 bases). The CDR3 runs 19 residues. The V gene lost 6 bases and the J gene lost 3 bases, with 26 bases spanning the gap. CDR1 SEHNR and CDR2 FQNEAQ come from the germline V gene (reference sequence). The CDR3 loop is CASRQNVRGPVEHTGELFF. The CDR3 coding sequence is TGTGCCAGCAGACAGAATGTCCGGGGTCCCGTAGAGCACACCGGGGAGCTGTTTTTT. The full variable domain, in which reference TRBV7-9 and TRBJ2-2 provide the parts outside the CDR3, is DTGVSQNPRHKITKRGQNVTFRCDPISEHNRLYWYRQTLGQGPEFLTYFQNEAQLEKSRLLSDRFSAERPKGSFSTLEIQRTEQGDSAMYLCASRQNVRGPVEHTGELFFGEGSRLTVL.

The chain has TRBV27 and TRBJ2-7; TRBD1 might be the D (6 bases). The CDR3 has 14 amino acids. Trimming stripped 3 bases from V and 0 bases from J, with 9 bases between. Germline CDR1 and CDR2: MNHEY and SMNVEV (reference sequence). DNA for the CDR3: TGTGCCAGCAGTTTGGCAGGGGTCTCCTACGAGCAGTACTTC. It encodes CASSLAGVSYEQYF.

This chain uses TRBV29-1 with TRBJ2-7; no firm D call. The CDR3 consists of 12 residues. From germline, CDR1 is SQVTM and CDR2 ANQGSEA. The ends were cut back, 4 bases at V and 0 bases at J, with 7 bases in the middle. The DNA of the CDR3 is TGCAGCGTTGCGACACTCTCCTACGAGCAGTACTTC. Its protein is CSVATLSYEQYF.

The chain is built from TRBV7-2 and TRBJ2-1; D is possibly TRBD2 (6 bases). Germline V CDR1 and CDR2: SGHTA, FQGNSA. V was pared by 4 bases and J by 0 bases, with 13 bases between. This CDR3 is built from 16 residues. For the CDR3, the DNA is TGTGCCAGCAGCTGGGACTTAACTGACTCCTACAATGAGCAGTTCTTC. As protein: CASSWDLTDSYNEQFF.

This clone was seen once. The chain employs TRBV27 and TRBJ1-2, with unresolved D. Germline loops: CDR1 MNHEY, CDR2 SMNVEV (reference sequence). Trimming took 5 bases from V and 7 from J, leaving 8 bases between them. The CDR3 is made up of 11 amino acids. Written as DNA, the CDR3 is TGTGCCAGCAGTCCAGGTCTTGGCTACACCTTC. Amino acids: CASSPGLGYTF.

J is TRBJ1-5 and V is TRBV6-4, with 7 bases that match TRBD1. Looked up from germline, CDR1 is MRHNA and CDR2 is SNTAGT. CDR3 length: 15 amino acids. Losses at the gene ends were 3 bases for V and 7 bases for J; bases not matched to a gene: 9. The CDR3 loop reads CASSETTGQGQPQHF. The CDR3 DNA reads TGTGCCAGCAGTGAGACGACAGGGCAGGGACAGCCCCAGCATTTT.

The V gene is TRBV19, the J gene TRBJ1-5, with unresolved D. CDR1 is LNHDA and CDR2 is SQIVND in the germline V gene (reference sequence). This CDR3 contains 15 residues. V lost 1 base and J lost 4, with 11 bases in between. In DNA, the CDR3 is TGTGCCAGTAGTATAGCCGGGCCGGGGAATCAGCCCCAGCATTTT. It codes for CASSIAGPGNQPQHF.

V usage is TRBV7-6 and J usage is TRBJ1-1, with 8 bases aligning to TRBD1. Per the germline V gene, CDR1 is SGHVS and CDR2 is FNYEAQ. J was trimmed by 11 bases and V by 2 bases; bases with no gene match: 10. The CDR3 length is 14 residues. CDR3 DNA: TGTGCCAGCAGCTTATCTGTAGGACAGGGTGACGCTTTCTTT. The encoded protein is CASSLSVGQGDAFF.